Below, one T cell receptor (beta chain) is given with its context. Enrolment of Seattle patients took place during active infection, and they were followed longitudinally. The sample is drawn from a study of blood T cell repertoires in COVID-19. Overall study: COVID-19 samples, acute and convalescent, were from the United States, Italy and Spain. T cells, B-cell-depleted T cells, or PBMCs supplied cDNA or gDNA.

Assay: immunoSEQ multiplex PCR; the TCRdb copy retains only in-frame clones and omits some. In the table there are around 60,000 clones, 55% to 80% of which are singletons. This sequence was found in a woman aged 70-85 years with COVID-19, enrolled during active disease. Sequenced sample: peripheral blood.

DNA for the CDR3: TGTGCCAGCAGTGAGGGAGGGACCGCTAACTATGGCTACACCTTC. Translation: CASSEGGTANYGYTF. V and J are TRBV25-1 and TRBJ1-2, with D possibly TRBD1 on 5 matching bases. The V end was cut by 3 bases, the J end by 0 bases, with 11 bases between. Germline-derived CDR1 and CDR2 are MGHDK and SYGVNS. This CDR3 region has 15 residues.